The 20 T cell receptor beta chains below all came from one sample that was sequenced in a study of blood T cells in healthy people across ages. Primed by a sample-barcoded 5' primer and a J-beta primer mix, a second PCR proceeded for roughly 7 to 12 cycles. TCRdb reprocessed the 5' RACE reads with MiXCR, giving one entry per CDR3 protein. The table includes about 780,000 distinct CDR3 sequences, more than 35% detected once. The sequenced sample consisted of blood. These receptors were taken from a man older than 75 in good health.

The gene calls are TRBV5-1 and TRBJ2-1; the match to TRBD2 covers 8 bases. The CDR3 is 15 residues long. Germline V CDR1 and CDR2: SGHRS, YFSETQ. After removal of 2 bases from V and 4 bases from J, the junction contained 5 bases not matched to a gene. The CDR3 is CASSLRLARYNEQFF. For the CDR3, the DNA is TGCGCCAGCAGCTTAAGACTAGCGCGATACAATGAGCAGTTCTTC. Full variable domain (missing parts from reference TRBV5-1 and TRBJ2-1): KAGVTQTPRYLIKTRGQQVTLSCSPISGHRSVSWYQQTPGQGLQFLFEYFSETQRNKGNFPGRFSGRQFSNSRSEMNVSTLELGDSALYLCASSLRLARYNEQFFGPGTRLTVL.

The genes are TRBV20-1 and TRBJ2-5; 11 bases fit TRBD2. Matching the DNA end better, TRBJ2-7 makes the J call doubtful. Per the germline V gene, CDR1 is DFQATT and CDR2 is SNEGSKA (reference sequence). CDR3 length: 14 amino acids. CDR3 nucleotides: TGCAGTGCTAAGACTAGCGGGGAGATCTACGAGCAGTACTTC. It specifies CSAKTSGEIYEQYF.

Concerning this clonotype: A much bigger clone sits one base away, suggesting this may be a read error. V usage is TRBV29-1 and J usage is TRBJ2-1, with 7 bases matching TRBD2. V trimming: 1 base; J trimming: 9 bases; junction bases outside the gene matches: 9. The CDR3 loop spans 14 amino acids. Germline V gene sequence: CDR1 SQVTM, CDR2 ANQGSEA. The CDR3 sequence is CSVEVPGGIAEQFF. The CDR3, as DNA: TGCAGCGTTGAAGTCCCGGGAGGTATAGCTGAGCAGTTCTTC.

The chain joins TRBV27 to TRBJ2-3; D remains unclear. Trimming left V 3 bases short and J 4 bases short, with 8 bases between. The length of the CDR3 is 13 residues. Germline assignment: CDR1 MNHEY and CDR2 SMNVEV (reference sequence). The CDR3, as DNA: TGTGCCAGCAGTTTTCTTGGGCCAGATACGCAGTATTTT. Translating it yields CASSFLGPDTQYF.

This sequence joins TRBV29-1 and TRBJ2-1; D unclear. With 8 bases removed from V and 6 bases from J, the gap between germline ends came to 11 bases. The CDR3 spans 11 residues. From germline, CDR1 is SQVTM and CDR2 ANQGSEA. For the CDR3, the DNA is TGCAGCCGGAAGTTCGGCAATGAGCAGTTCTTC. This translates into CSRKFGNEQFF.

This clonotype has a single count. The chain is built from TRBV9 and TRBJ2-3; 7 nucleotides line up with TRBD2. The CDR3 length is 14 residues. J was trimmed by 12 bases and V by 2 bases; bases with no gene match: 12. The germline V gene has CDR1 SGDLS and CDR2 YYNGEE. The CDR3 is CASSVGSAGATQYF. CDR3 nucleotides: TGTGCCAGCAGCGTGGGTTCGGCGGGAGCAACCCAGTATTTT. Full variable domain (remainder filled in from reference TRBV9 and TRBJ2-3): DSGVTQTPKHLITATGQRVTLRCSPRSGDLSVYWYQQSLDQGLQFLIQYYNGEERAKGNILERFSAQQFPDLHSELNLSSLELGDSALYFCASSVGSAGATQYFGPGTRLTVL.

This chain links TRBV24-1 with TRBJ2-3; possible D gene TRBD1, 6 bases. CDR3 length: 14 amino acids. Germline values: CDR1 KGHDR, CDR2 SFDVKD. V lost 6 bases to trimming and J lost 2 bases, with 11 bases between them. CDR3 residues: CATSWAGATDTQYF. As DNA, the CDR3 is TGTGCCACCAGTTGGGCAGGGGCCACAGATACGCAGTATTTT.

J is TRBJ2-3 and V is TRBV9; 7 nucleotides agree with TRBD2. Looked up from germline, CDR1 is SGDLS and CDR2 is YYNGEE. This CDR3 contains 15 residues. J was trimmed by 2 bases and V by 5 bases; bases with no gene match: 8. The CDR3, as DNA: TGTGCCAGCAGTAGCCAGCGGGATTACACAGATACGCAGTATTTT. Its translation is CASSSQRDYTDTQYF.

The J gene is TRBJ2-3, the V gene TRBV7-2, with 7 bases fitting TRBD2. Germline assignment: CDR1 SGHTA and CDR2 FQGNSA. Losses at the gene ends were 1 base for V and 6 bases for J; bases not matched to a gene: 13. This CDR3 region has 17 residues. The DNA of the CDR3 is TGTGCCAGCAGCTTAGGAGGGCGGGGGTTGGGGGGGGATACGCAGTATTTT. Translated, it gives CASSLGGRGLGGDTQYF.

CDR3 DNA: TGTGCCAGCAGCTTTTTGGGGCAGGGTGAGCAGTTCTTC. Its translation: CASSFLGQGEQFF. The genes are TRBV7-2 and TRBJ2-1; possibly TRBD1 for D (5 bases). Trimming cost V 3 bases and J 9 bases, with 12 bases left between them. This CDR3 contains 13 residues. CDR1 SGHTA and CDR2 FQGNSA come from the germline V gene.

This clonotype occurred a few times. This sequence joins TRBV6-1 and TRBJ2-5; D is ambiguous. The V end was cut by 0 bases, the J end by 6 bases, with 11 bases between. CDR1 is MNHNS, CDR2 SASEGT, per germline. There are 14 residues in the CDR3. As DNA, the CDR3 is TGTGCCAGCAGTGAAGCGTTCAGCGTTAAGACCCAGTACTTC. Protein sequence: CASSEAFSVKTQYF.

This clonotype was recorded a few times. The rearrangement uses TRBV20-1 and TRBJ2-7; D unresolved. Germline CDR1 DFQATT, CDR2 SNEGSKA (reference sequence). CDR3 length: 13 residues. Trimming took off 1 base at V and 3 bases at J, with 10 bases between the two ends. CDR3 DNA sequence: TGCAGTGCTAGAGGTCACTCTGACTACGAGCAGTACTTC. Amino acids: CSARGHSDYEQYF.

The chain combines TRBV29-1 with TRBJ2-7; 12 bases are shared with TRBD1. The junction had 5 bases not matched to a gene; V was cut back by 4 bases and J by 7 bases. This CDR3 spans 13 amino acids. Looked up from germline, CDR1 is SQVTM and CDR2 is ANQGSEA. The DNA for the CDR3 is TGCAGCGTTGTGGGACAGGGGGCGCGTGAGCAGTACTTC. It yields the protein CSVVGQGAREQYF.

There are a few counts of this clonotype. The chain employs TRBV19 and TRBJ2-1; 9 bases agree with TRBD2. The CDR3 totals 14 residues. The trim removed 5 bases at V and 4 bases at J, leaving 3 bases unmatched. From germline, CDR1 is LNHDA and CDR2 SQIVND (reference sequence). The CDR3 is CASSFTSGYNEQFF. The CDR3 region has the DNA TGTGCCAGTAGTTTTACTAGCGGGTACAATGAGCAGTTCTTC. Full variable domain (remainder filled in from reference TRBV19 and TRBJ2-1): DGGITQSPKYLFRKEGQNVTLSCEQNLNHDAMYWYRQDPGQGLRLIYYSQIVNDFQKGDIAEGYSVSREKKESFPLTVTSAQKNPTAFYLCASSFTSGYNEQFFGPGTRLTVL.

This clonotype was recorded a few times. A read error may be the cause here, since a much bigger clone is one base away. The gene calls are TRBV11-2 and TRBJ2-7, with D uncertain. Trimming pared 4 bases from V and 0 bases from J, leaving 4 bases between. The V gene's germline CDR1 is SGHAT and CDR2 FQNNGV. The CDR3 covers 12 residues. Written as DNA, the CDR3 is TGTGCCAGCAGCTCGATCTCCTACGAGCAGTACTTC. It yields the protein CASSSISYEQYF.

The chain joins TRBV6-1 to TRBJ2-1; 7 bases fit TRBD2. Germline V gives CDR1 MNHNS, CDR2 SASEGT. CDR3 length equals 19 residues. The V gene end was trimmed by 5 bases and the J gene end by 7 bases; junction bases not matched to a gene: 23. In DNA, the CDR3 is TGTGCCAGCAGTCAAACCATGAACCGGGGCGGGGGAACAATGAATGAGCAGTTCTTC. It is translated as CASSQTMNRGGGTMNEQFF.

J is TRBJ1-6 and V is TRBV20-1, with TRBD1 matching 10 bases. The CDR3 covers 15 residues. The V segment lost 3 bases and the J segment 8 bases; nucleotides outside the gene matches: 7. Germline values: CDR1 DFQATT, CDR2 SNEGSKA (reference sequence). The CDR3 DNA reads as TGCAGTGCTAGGACAGGGGGCGGGTGGGATTCACCCCTCCACTTT. Its protein product is CSARTGGGWDSPLHF.

Worth noting for this clonotype: A read error may account for a junction end that differs from germline. The CDR3 DNA reads TGTGCCAGCAGTCTAGCCCGGGAGCTGTTTTTT. This codes for CASSLARELFF. The chain carries TRBV12-3 or TRBV12-4 and TRBJ2-2; TRBD2 might be the D (5 bases). The CDR3 is 11 residues long.

About this clonotype: This may be a read error: a much more frequent sequence differs by one nucleotide. The rearrangement uses TRBV20-1 and TRBJ2-5; TRBD2 aligns across 7 bases. V lost 0 bases and J lost 13; bases outside the gene matches: 17. Germline-derived CDR1 and CDR2 are DFQATT and SNEGSKA (reference sequence). The CDR3 has 15 amino acids. As DNA, the CDR3 is TGCAGTGCTAGAGATCCTAGCGGATATGGCTACGAGCTGTACTTC. Translated: CSARDPSGYGYELYF.

This clonotype came up once. Since a much larger clone is just one base distant, this may be a read error. The chain uses TRBV20-1 and TRBJ2-1; TRBD2 matches 12 bases. The DNA end favors TRBJ2-7, so the J call may be wrong. The CDR3 totals 16 residues. From germline, CDR1 is DFQATT and CDR2 SNEGSKA (reference sequence). The CDR3 spells CSAVNRLAGVHNEQYF. CDR3 coding DNA: TGCAGTGCTGTCAACAGACTAGCGGGAGTTCACAATGAGCAGTACTTC.